The following is a TCR beta chain sequence with its context. Its antigen is not identified. This sample is part of a study of response to subunit inactivated influenza vaccine. TCRdb reprocessed the RT-PCR reads with MiXCR, giving one entry per CDR3 protein. This table holds roughly 790,000 distinct CDR3 sequences, around 21% found once. Study results and limitations: A suggestion made by the authors is that each seasonal influenza vaccination recruits few new T cells.

CDR1 MNHEY and CDR2 SMNVEV come from the germline V gene (reference sequence). Between the trimmed V and J ends, which lost 7 bases and 2 bases, there was a span of 15 bases. The CDR3 is 14 amino acids. The input for sequencing was PBMCs from blood, taken around 5 days after vaccination. The clonotype comes from a middle-aged man who received an inactivated influenza vaccine. The chain is built from TRBV27 and TRBJ2-7, with D uncertain. Here the CDR3 DNA reads TGTGCCAGCACCCCGAACCACTTCCCCTACGAGCAGTACTTC. It encodes CASTPNHFPYEQYF.